The 29 T cell receptor beta chains given below trace back to one sample, sequenced in a study of post-analysis software for immune sequencing data. General study points: About 5 TRBV segments appeared more often in patients than in controls, and TRBV5-6, TRBV5-1 and TRBV20-1 were among these.

For these TCRs, the target antigens are not known. cDNA libraries for TCR beta contained unique molecular identifiers. Each CDR3 protein is one row after TCRdb ran MiXCR on the PCR reads. The sample carries roughly 800,000 distinct CDR3 sequences, roughly 46% recorded once. Input material: blood. Receptor source: a girl between 10 and 17 years old with multiple sclerosis.

This clonotype was detected only a few times. V and J are TRBV6-1 and TRBJ2-6, with a tentative D call TRBD1 (5 bases). The V and J ends lost 7 bases and 4 bases respectively, with 14 bases between them. The CDR3 is made up of 15 amino acids. The germline gives CDR1 MNHNS, CDR2 SASEGT. CDR3 nucleotides: TGTGCCAGCACCCACGCAGGGCCGGGGGCCAACGTCCTGACTTTC. Amino acid sequence: CASTHAGPGANVLTF.

This chain uses TRBV7-2 with TRBJ2-5; TRBD2 matches 11 bases. V lost 3 bases and J lost 9; bases outside the gene matches: 12. CDR3 length: 16 residues. Germline V gene lookup returns CDR1 SGHTA and CDR2 FQGNSA. CDR3 sequence (DNA): TGTGCCAGCAGCTTCCCGGGACTAGCGGCGTCGGGGGCCCAGTACTTC. Translating it yields CASSFPGLAASGAQYF.

V and J are TRBV7-9 and TRBJ2-3, with D possibly being TRBD1 (6 bases). Germline CDR1 SEHNR, CDR2 FQNEAQ (reference sequence). This CDR3 region has 15 residues. The ends were cut back, 0 bases at V and 5 bases at J, with 12 bases in the middle. This chain's CDR3 is CASSLASGVVDTQYF. CDR3 bases: TGTGCCAGCAGCTTAGCCTCAGGGGTGGTAGATACGCAGTATTTT.

The chain joins TRBV7-9 to TRBJ2-7, with 12 bases lining up with TRBD1. Germline V gene lookup returns CDR1 SEHNR and CDR2 FQNEAQ (reference sequence). V was clipped by 4 bases and J by 2 bases; unmatched bases: 9. This CDR3 spans 17 amino acids. CDR3 DNA sequence: TGTGCCAGCAGCTCGGGGACAGGGGGCGAGGGGGCCTACGAGCAGTACTTC. Its protein is CASSSGTGGEGAYEQYF.

The chain uses TRBV7-9 and TRBJ2-3; 11 bases are a match to TRBD1. CDR3 length: 15 residues. In germline, CDR1 is SEHNR, CDR2 FQNEAQ (reference sequence). The J segment lost 4 bases and the V segment lost 5 bases, leaving 5 bases of the junction unmatched. In DNA, the CDR3 is TGTGCCAGCAGCGCGGACAGGGGGCGGTCAGATACGCAGTATTTT. Its protein is CASSADRGRSDTQYF.

Only a few counts were recorded for this clonotype. This CDR3 reads CASSVRDVSSTDTQYF. The CDR3 DNA sequence: TGTGCCAGCAGCGTTAGGGACGTCTCTAGCACAGATACGCAGTATTTT. This chain uses TRBV7-2 with TRBJ2-3, with D perhaps matching TRBD1 or TRBD2 (5 bases each). The ends were cut back, 5 bases at V and 0 bases at J, with 15 bases in the middle. Germline V gene lookup returns CDR1 SGHTA and CDR2 FQGNSA. There are 16 residues in the CDR3.

The rearrangement joins TRBV12-3 or TRBV12-4 to TRBJ2-1; D not resolved. The length of the CDR3 is 13 residues. Trimming took off 3 bases at V and 5 bases at J, with 8 bases between the two ends. The CDR3 coding sequence is TGTGCCAGCAGTTTTGGCCCCGACAATGAGCAGTTCTTC. Translation: CASSFGPDNEQFF.

Notes on this clonotype: This clone may be a read error of a much larger clone one base away. V usage is TRBV20-1 and J usage is TRBJ2-7; 7 bases agree with TRBD2. The CDR3 is made up of 14 amino acids. J gave up 2 bases and V 2 bases, and 6 bases lay outside the gene matches. The germline V gene encodes CDR1 DFQATT and CDR2 SNEGSKA (reference sequence). CDR3 in DNA: TGCAGTGCTAGACTGGCGGGAGACCCCTACGAGCAGTACTTC. Its translation: CSARLAGDPYEQYF.

The chain employs TRBV4-3 and TRBJ2-3; 9 bases are shared with TRBD2. The J segment lost 4 bases and the V segment lost 0 bases, leaving 8 bases of the junction unmatched. CDR1 is LGHNA and CDR2 is YSLEER in the germline V gene. This CDR3 is 17 amino acids long. The CDR3 spells CASSQDVSGRLADTQYF. CDR3 in DNA: TGCGCCAGCAGCCAAGATGTGAGCGGGAGGTTGGCAGATACGCAGTATTTT.

This clonotype was picked up a small number of times. The chain links TRBV4-3 to TRBJ2-3; 9 nucleotides align to TRBD1. The V gene end was trimmed by 3 bases and the J gene end by 4 bases; junction bases not matched to a gene: 5. The CDR3 is made up of 15 amino acids. Germline CDR1 and CDR2: LGHNA and YSLEER. The CDR3 bases are TGCGCCAGCAGCCAGGCGGACAGGGGTGCAGATACGCAGTATTTT. Translating it yields CASSQADRGADTQYF.

This clonotype turned up a few times. The rearrangement joins TRBV20-1 to TRBJ2-1, with D uncertain. There are 13 residues in the CDR3. Germline V gene data show CDR1 as DFQATT and CDR2 as SNEGSKA (reference sequence). V was pared by 6 bases and J by 9 bases, with 18 bases between. In nucleotides, the CDR3 is TGCAGTGCGAGCCATCTAGGAAACGGTGAGCAGTTCTTC. It encodes CSASHLGNGEQFF.

The chain uses TRBV12-3 or TRBV12-4 and TRBJ1-2, with D perhaps TRBD1 (5 bases). The length of the CDR3 is 13 residues. The ends were cut back, 7 bases at V and 6 bases at J, with 15 bases in the middle. The CDR3 bases are TGTGCCAGCACCTCGGGGGGTCTGGATGGCTACACCTTC. This gives the protein CASTSGGLDGYTF.

The chain carries TRBV28 and TRBJ2-3; D is uncertain. CDR3 size: 17 residues. Trimming removed 5 bases at V and 2 bases at J, with 20 bases between. Germline CDR1 is MDHEN and CDR2 is SYDVKM. In nucleotides, the CDR3 is TGTGCCAGCAGTCCGGAGACCGTTTCGGCCTCCACAGATACGCAGTATTTT. It encodes CASSPETVSASTDTQYF. The variable domain in full, with the rest retrieved from reference TRBV28 and TRBJ2-3, is DVKVTQSSRYLVKRTGEKVFLECVQDMDHENMFWYRQDPGLGLRLIYFSYDVKMKEKGDIPEGYSVSREKKERFSLILESASTNQTSMYLCASSPETVSASTDTQYFGPGTRLTVL.

This clonotype was picked up a small number of times. The chain combines TRBV29-1 with TRBJ2-7; a weak D match, TRBD2 (6 bases). CDR1 is SQVTM and CDR2 is ANQGSEA in the germline V gene. The CDR3 covers 13 residues. The CDR3 bases are TGCAGTGTCCTTGGGGGGACGGACTACGAGCAGTACTTC. This encodes CSVLGGTDYEQYF.

The chain links TRBV12-3 or TRBV12-4 to TRBJ2-1, with TRBD1 matching over 8 bases. This CDR3 is built from 14 residues. V shed 5 bases, J shed 8 bases, and the junction held 8 bases outside the gene matches. The CDR3 is CASSPRTGRDEQFF. The CDR3 nucleotides are TGTGCCAGCAGTCCCCGGACAGGGCGGGATGAGCAGTTCTTC.

This clonotype was counted between two and nine times. The rearrangement uses TRBV20-1 and TRBJ2-1; no clear D. The CDR3 consists of 12 residues. CDR1 and CDR2 from the germline V gene are DFQATT and SNEGSKA (reference sequence). V was cut by 2 bases and J by 9 bases, with 11 bases left in between. This CDR3 reads CSARSAVAEQFF. In DNA form, the CDR3 reads TGCAGTGCTAGATCTGCAGTTGCTGAGCAGTTCTTC.

The rearrangement uses TRBV12-3 or TRBV12-4 and TRBJ2-1, with 9 bases identical to TRBD2. V was clipped by 6 bases and J by 2 bases; unmatched bases: 14. CDR3 length: 18 residues. For the CDR3, the DNA is TGTGCCAGCAGGGGAGGTAGCGGGAGCGATTTTACCTACAATGAGCAGTTCTTC. It is translated as CASRGGSGSDFTYNEQFF.

The chain links TRBV2 to TRBJ2-3; D ambiguous. The CDR3 sequence is 13 residues long. Deletions cut 9 bases from V and 0 bases from J, with 10 bases between. Germline V gene lookup returns CDR1 SNHLY and CDR2 FYNNEI. CDR3 sequence (DNA): TGTGCCAGACGGAGTTCTAGCACAGATACGCAGTATTTT. This sequence encodes CARRSSSTDTQYF.

The V and J genes are TRBV10-3 and TRBJ2-4; TRBD2 is a possible D gene (5 bases). CDR1 is ENHRY, CDR2 SYGVKD, per germline. The germline V and J ends were trimmed by 5 bases and 7 bases, with 18 bases remaining between them. This CDR3 spans 15 amino acids. Here the CDR3 DNA reads TGTGCCATCAGTAGAGGGTTAAAGGATACGAACATTCAGTACTTC. As protein: CAISRGLKDTNIQYF.

The V and J genes are TRBV12-3 or TRBV12-4 and TRBJ2-7, with D uncertain. Deletions cut 5 bases from V and 4 bases from J, with 9 bases between. This CDR3 has 12 amino acids. CDR3 region: CASSITHYEQYF. The CDR3 DNA reads TGTGCCAGCAGTATAACCCATTACGAGCAGTACTTC.

This clonotype was recorded a few times. The chain joins TRBV7-2 to TRBJ1-6, with D perhaps TRBD1 (5 bases). CDR3 length: 15 amino acids. V gave up 5 bases and J gave up 7 bases, with 15 bases separating them. The germline V gene has CDR1 SGHTA and CDR2 FQGNSA. The CDR3 spells CASSPGHSGNSPLHF. CDR3 bases: TGTGCCAGCAGCCCCGGGCACTCAGGGAATTCACCCCTCCACTTT.

The V call is TRBV20-1, the J call TRBJ2-7; TRBD1 might be the D (6 bases). The CDR3 runs 14 residues. V lost 0 bases to trimming and J lost 2 bases, with 11 bases between them. The germline CDR1 and CDR2 sequences are DFQATT and SNEGSKA (reference sequence). The CDR3 sequence is CSARDLGQPYEQYF. For the CDR3, the DNA is TGCAGTGCTAGAGATCTTGGACAGCCCTACGAGCAGTACTTC.

The gene calls are TRBV27 and TRBJ2-3, with 7 bases lining up with TRBD1. CDR1 is MNHEY, CDR2 SMNVEV, per germline (reference sequence). The CDR3 has 13 residues. Trimming took 1 base from V and 6 from J; bases not matched to a gene: 1. CDR3 DNA sequence: TGTGCCAGCAGTTTATGGACAGGCGATACGCAGTATTTT. This codes for CASSLWTGDTQYF.

The chain links TRBV6-1 to TRBJ2-7; TRBD2 aligns across 8 bases. CDR1 is MNHNS, CDR2 SASEGT, per germline. V dropped 0 bases and J dropped 3; count of bases not matched to a gene: 13. The CDR3 totals 18 residues. CDR3 amino acids: CASSEALHLSGRVYEQYF. CDR3 bases: TGTGCCAGCAGTGAAGCGCTTCATCTAAGCGGGAGAGTCTACGAGCAGTACTTC.

The chain links TRBV15 to TRBJ1-2; no definite D call. The CDR3 runs to 18 residues. Trimming shortened V by 2 bases and J by 5 bases, and 24 bases separated the two germline ends. In germline, CDR1 is LNHNV, CDR2 YYDKDF (reference sequence). CDR3: CATSRPSAGSAAWYGYTF. The CDR3 DNA is TGTGCCACCAGCAGACCAAGTGCCGGGAGTGCAGCCTGGTATGGCTACACCTTC.

This clonotype was counted between two and nine times. The rearrangement uses TRBV20-1 and TRBJ2-1; maybe TRBD2 (5 bases). CDR3 length equals 12 residues. The germline CDR1 and CDR2 sequences are DFQATT and SNEGSKA (reference sequence). Trimming took off 5 bases at V and 6 bases at J, with 11 bases between the two ends. CDR3 in amino acids: CSASGMLNEQFF. The CDR3 region has the DNA TGCAGTGCTTCCGGGATGCTCAATGAGCAGTTCTTC.

J is TRBJ2-1 and V is TRBV6-2 or TRBV6-3, with D tentatively TRBD1 (5 bases). The germline gives CDR1 MNHEY, CDR2 SVGEGT. The CDR3 has 18 amino acids. The V end was cut by 0 bases, the J end by 6 bases, with 21 bases between. The CDR3 sequence: CASSYSSIGASLSNEQFF. Written as DNA, the CDR3 is TGTGCCAGCAGTTACTCTTCTATAGGGGCCTCTCTCTCCAATGAGCAGTTCTTC.

The chain carries TRBV20-1 and TRBJ1-5; D uncertain. The length of the CDR3 is 16 residues. Germline values: CDR1 DFQATT, CDR2 SNEGSKA (reference sequence). V lost 6 bases and J 0 bases, leaving 18 bases between the germline ends. DNA of the CDR3: TGCAGTGCGAGGGAGTCAAGGAAGTATAGCAATCAGCCCCAGCATTTT. Residues: CSARESRKYSNQPQHF.

This clonotype was seen a handful of times. The CDR3 DNA is TGCAGCGCCACGACTAGCGGGGGCTTCTACAATGAGCAGTTCTTC. Translated: CSATTSGGFYNEQFF. The J gene is TRBJ2-1, the V gene TRBV29-1, with TRBD2 matching over 12 bases. The CDR3 has 15 amino acids. Germline CDR1 is SQVTM and CDR2 is ANQGSEA. V lost 7 bases to trimming and J lost 3 bases; unmatched junction nucleotides: 7.